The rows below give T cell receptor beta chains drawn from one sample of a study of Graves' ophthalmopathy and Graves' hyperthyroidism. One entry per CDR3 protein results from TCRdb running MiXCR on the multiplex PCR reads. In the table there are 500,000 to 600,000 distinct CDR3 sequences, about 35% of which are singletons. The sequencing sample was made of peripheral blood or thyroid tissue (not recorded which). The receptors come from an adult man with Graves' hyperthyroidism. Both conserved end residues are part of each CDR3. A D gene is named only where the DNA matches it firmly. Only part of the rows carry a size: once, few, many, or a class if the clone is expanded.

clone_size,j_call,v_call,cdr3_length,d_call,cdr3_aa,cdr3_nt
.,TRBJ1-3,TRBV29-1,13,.,CSVGGRVTNTIYF,TGCAGCGTCGGAGGGAGGGTTACGAACACCATATATTTT
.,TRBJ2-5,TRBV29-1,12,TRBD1,CSIGTAEETQYF,TGCAGCATTGGGACAGCCGAAGAGACCCAGTACTTC
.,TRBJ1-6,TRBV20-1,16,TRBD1,CSARGQGGGSNQPLHF,TGCAGTGCTAGGGGACAGGGAGGAGGTAGCAATCAGCCCCTCCACTTT
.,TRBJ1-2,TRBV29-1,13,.,CSSEAWALYGYTF,TGCAGCAGTGAAGCCTGGGCGCTCTATGGCTACACCTTC
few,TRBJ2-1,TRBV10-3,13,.,CAISELGGNEQFF,TGTGCCATCAGTGAGTTAGGGGGCAATGAGCAGTTCTTC
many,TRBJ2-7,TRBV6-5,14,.,CASSYSNPPYEQYF,TGTGCCAGCAGTTACTCGAACCCCCCCTACGAGCAGTACTTC
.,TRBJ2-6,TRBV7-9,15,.,CASSVLSSGANVLTF,TGTGCCAGCAGCGTACTGAGCTCTGGGGCCAACGTCCTGACTTTC
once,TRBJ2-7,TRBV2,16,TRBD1,CASSEARTGIPYEQYF,TGTGCCAGCAGTGAAGCGAGGACAGGGATCCCCTACGAGCAGTACTTC
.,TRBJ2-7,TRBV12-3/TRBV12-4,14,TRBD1,CASSRTGGGNEQYF,TGTGCCAGCAGTCGGACAGGGGGCGGGAACGAGCAGTACTTC
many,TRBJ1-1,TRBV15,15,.,CATSRDRSMNTEAFF,TGTGCCACCAGCAGAGATAGATCGATGAACACTGAAGCTTTCTTT
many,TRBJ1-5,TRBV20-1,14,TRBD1,CSAKWTGGNQPQHF,TGCAGTGCTAAATGGACAGGGGGTAATCAGCCCCAGCATTTT
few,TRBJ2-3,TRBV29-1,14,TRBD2,CSVDSGGLTDTQYF,TGCAGCGTTGATAGCGGGGGGCTCACAGATACGCAGTATTTT
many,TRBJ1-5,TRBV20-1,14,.,CSARKEGYNQPQHF,TGCAGTGCTAGGAAAGAAGGGTACAATCAGCCCCAGCATTTT
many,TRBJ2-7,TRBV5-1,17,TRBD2,CASSLDLGGSKLYEQYF,TGCGCCAGCAGCTTGGATTTGGGCGGGAGTAAACTCTACGAGCAGTACTTC
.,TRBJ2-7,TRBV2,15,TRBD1,CASSDWGTGGGEQYF,TGTGCCAGCAGTGATTGGGGGACAGGGGGCGGGGAGCAGTACTTC
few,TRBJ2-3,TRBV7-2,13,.,CASSLLAPDTQYF,TGTGCCAGCAGCCTACTAGCTCCGGATACGCAGTATTTT
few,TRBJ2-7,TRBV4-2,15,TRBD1,CASSQEQGGSYEQYF,TGTGCCAGCAGCCAAGAACAGGGGGGCTCCTACGAGCAGTACTTC
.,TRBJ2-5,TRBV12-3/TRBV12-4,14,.,CASRETGRHETQYF,TGTGCCAGCAGAGAGACAGGGAGGCACGAGACCCAGTACTTC
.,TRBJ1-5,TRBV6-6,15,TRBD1,CASNAAGTGNQPQHF,TGTGCCAGCAACGCAGCCGGGACAGGGAATCAGCCCCAGCATTTT
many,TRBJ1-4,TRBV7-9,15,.,CASSLSQRGSEKLFF,TGTGCCAGCAGCTTATCCCAACGGGGCAGTGAAAAACTGTTTTTT
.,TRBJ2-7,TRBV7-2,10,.,CASSSMGQYF,TGTGCCAGCAGCTCCATGGGGCAGTACTTC
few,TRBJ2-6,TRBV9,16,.,CASSVRGSAGANVLTF,TGTGCCAGCAGCGTACGGGGAAGTGCTGGGGCCAACGTCCTGACTTTC
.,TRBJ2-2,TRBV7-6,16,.,CASSLYGTGDSGELCF,TGTGCCAGCAGCCTATACGGGACGGGAGACTCCGGGGAGCTGTGTTTT
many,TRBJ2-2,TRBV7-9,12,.,CASSAGSGELFF,TGTGCCAGCAGCGCAGGGTCCGGGGAGCTGTTTTTT
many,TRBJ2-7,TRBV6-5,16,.,CASSPRRTQWAYEQYF,TGTGCCAGCAGTCCCCGGAGGACGCAATGGGCCTACGAGCAGTACTTC
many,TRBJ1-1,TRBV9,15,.,CASSGEWSWGTEAFF,TGTGCCAGCAGCGGTGAATGGTCCTGGGGTACTGAAGCTTTCTTT
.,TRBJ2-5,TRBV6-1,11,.,CASSASGTQYF,TGTGCCAGCAGTGCCTCCGGGACCCAGTACTTC
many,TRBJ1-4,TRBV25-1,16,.,CASSEYSPTTNEKLFF,TGTGCCAGCAGTGAATACAGCCCTACAACTAATGAAAAACTGTTTTTT
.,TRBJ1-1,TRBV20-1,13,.,CSARGTGHTEAFF,TGCAGTGCTAGGGGGACGGGACACACTGAAGCTTTCTTT
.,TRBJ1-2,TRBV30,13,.,CAWSVSENYGYTF,TGTGCCTGGAGTGTATCAGAAAACTATGGCTACACCTTC
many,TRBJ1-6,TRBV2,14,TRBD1,CAGYMTGGSSPLHF,TGTGCCGGATATATGACAGGGGGAAGTTCACCCCTCCACTTT
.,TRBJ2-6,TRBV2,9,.,CASSELMTF,TGTGCCAGCAGTGAACTTATGACTTTC
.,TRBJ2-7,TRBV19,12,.,CASSSPGFEQYF,TGTGCCAGTAGTTCACCGGGTTTCGAGCAGTACTTC
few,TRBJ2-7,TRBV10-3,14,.,CAISVSGFVDEQYF,TGTGCCATCAGTGTGTCAGGGTTTGTAGACGAGCAGTACTTC
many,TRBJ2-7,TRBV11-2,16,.,CASSFYPDVLIYEQYF,TGTGCCAGCAGCTTTTACCCGGACGTTCTAATCTACGAGCAGTACTTC
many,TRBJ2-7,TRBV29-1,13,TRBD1,CSVWSGGSYEQYF,TGCAGTGTCTGGTCAGGGGGCTCCTACGAGCAGTACTTC
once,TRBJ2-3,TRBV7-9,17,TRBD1,CASSLVAGQGSTDTQYF,TGTGCCAGCAGCTTGGTCGCGGGACAGGGAAGCACAGATACGCAGTATTTT
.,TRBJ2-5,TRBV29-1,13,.,CSVAGQGWETQYF,TGCAGCGTTGCAGGTCAGGGCTGGGAGACCCAGTACTTC
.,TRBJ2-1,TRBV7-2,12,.,CASSAIPNEQFF,TGTGCCAGCAGCGCCATCCCCAATGAGCAGTTCTTC
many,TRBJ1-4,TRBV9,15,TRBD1,CASSEGQGGNEKLFF,TGTGCCAGCAGCGAGGGACAGGGTGGTAATGAAAAACTGTTTTTT
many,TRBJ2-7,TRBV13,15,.,CASSPSRGRNYEQYF,TGTGCCAGCAGCCCTAGTAGGGGTAGGAACTACGAGCAGTACTTC
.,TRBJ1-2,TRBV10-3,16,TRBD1,CASSSLADRGDYGYTF,TGTGCCAGCAGTTCACTGGCCGACAGGGGAGACTATGGCTACACCTTC
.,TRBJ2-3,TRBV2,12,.,CASRTGPATQYF,TGTGCCAGCAGAACAGGGCCGGCGACGCAGTATTTT
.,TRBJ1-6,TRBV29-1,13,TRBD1,CSVETGGDSPLHF,TGCAGCGTCGAAACAGGGGGAGATTCACCCCTCCACTTT
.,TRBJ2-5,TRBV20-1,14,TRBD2,CSGTSGRGYNEQYF,TGCAGTGGGACTAGCGGGAGGGGTTACAATGAGCAGTACTTC
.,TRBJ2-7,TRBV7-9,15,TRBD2,CASSFVRDYSYEQYF,TGTGCCAGCAGTTTTGTCCGGGACTATTCCTACGAGCAGTACTTC
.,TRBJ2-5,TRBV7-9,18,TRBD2,CASRQGVALAGGQETQYF,TGTGCCAGCAGACAGGGGGTGGCTCTAGCGGGGGGCCAAGAGACCCAGTACTTC
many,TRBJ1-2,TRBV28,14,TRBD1,CASRLTGEYHGYTF,TGTGCCAGCAGATTGACAGGGGAGTATCATGGCTACACCTTC
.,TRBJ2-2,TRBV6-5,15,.,CASSYQGQYTGELFF,TGTGCCAGCAGTTACCAAGGACAGTACACCGGGGAGCTGTTTTTT
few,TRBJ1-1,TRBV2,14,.,CASSEGRENPEAFF,TGTGCCAGCAGTGAAGGCAGGGAAAACCCTGAAGCTTTCTTT
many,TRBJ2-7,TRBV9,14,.,CASSVAPNSYEQYF,TGTGCCAGCAGCGTAGCGCCGAACAGCTACGAGCAGTACTTC
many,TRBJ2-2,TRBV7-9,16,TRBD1,CASSGQGGRSPGELFF,TGTGCCAGCAGCGGACAGGGTGGACGTAGCCCCGGGGAGCTGTTTTTT
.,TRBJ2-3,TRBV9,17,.,CASSPRTSRVGTDTQYF,TGTGCCAGCAGCCCGCGAACTAGCAGAGTTGGCACAGATACGCAGTATTTT
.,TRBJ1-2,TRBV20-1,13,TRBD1,CSAGQGVNYGYTF,TGCAGTGCTGGACAGGGAGTTAACTATGGCTACACCTTC
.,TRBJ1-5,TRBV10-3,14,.,CAISESSLKETQHF,TGTGCCATCAGTGAGTCGAGCCTGAAAGAGACCCAGCATTTT
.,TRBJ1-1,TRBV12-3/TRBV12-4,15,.,CASSESQGFGTEAFF,TGTGCCAGCAGTGAGTCTCAGGGCTTTGGAACTGAAGCTTTCTTT
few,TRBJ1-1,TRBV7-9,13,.,CASSQGFGTEAFF,TGTGCCAGCAGCCAGGGGTTTGGGACTGAAGCTTTCTTT
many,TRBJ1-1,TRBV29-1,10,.,CSGGGATAFF,TGCAGCGGGGGCGGGGCAACCGCTTTCTTT
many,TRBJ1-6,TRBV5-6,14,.,CASKRWTLDSPLHF,TGTGCCAGCAAGCGTTGGACTCTAGATTCACCCCTCCACTTT